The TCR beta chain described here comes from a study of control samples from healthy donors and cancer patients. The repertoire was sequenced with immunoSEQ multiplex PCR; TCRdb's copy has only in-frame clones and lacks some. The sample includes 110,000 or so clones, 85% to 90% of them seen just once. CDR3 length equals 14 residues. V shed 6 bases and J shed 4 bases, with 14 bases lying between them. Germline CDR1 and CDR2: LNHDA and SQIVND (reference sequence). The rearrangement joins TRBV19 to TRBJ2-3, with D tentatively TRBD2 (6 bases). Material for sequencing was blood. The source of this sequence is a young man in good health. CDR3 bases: TGTGCCAGTAGCGGAAGGCCGGGGGCAGATACGCAGTATTTT. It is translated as CASSGRPGADTQYF.